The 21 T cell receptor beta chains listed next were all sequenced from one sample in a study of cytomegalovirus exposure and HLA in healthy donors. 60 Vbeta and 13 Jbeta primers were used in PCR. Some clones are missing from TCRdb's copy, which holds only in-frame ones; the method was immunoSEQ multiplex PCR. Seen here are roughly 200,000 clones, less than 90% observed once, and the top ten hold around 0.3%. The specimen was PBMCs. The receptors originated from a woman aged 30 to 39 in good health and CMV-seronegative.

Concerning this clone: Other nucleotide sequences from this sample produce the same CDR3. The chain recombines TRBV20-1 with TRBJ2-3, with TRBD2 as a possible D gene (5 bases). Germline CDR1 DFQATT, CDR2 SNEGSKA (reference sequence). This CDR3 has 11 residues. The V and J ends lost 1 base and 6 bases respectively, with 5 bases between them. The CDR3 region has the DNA TGCAGTGCTAGAGGCGGGGATACGCAGTATTTT. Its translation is CSARGGDTQYF.

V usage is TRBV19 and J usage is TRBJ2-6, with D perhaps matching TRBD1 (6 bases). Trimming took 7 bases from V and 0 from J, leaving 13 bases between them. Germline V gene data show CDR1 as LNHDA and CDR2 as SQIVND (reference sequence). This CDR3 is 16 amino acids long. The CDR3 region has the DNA TGTGCCAGTAATCCAGGGACACTCTCTGGGGCCAACGTCCTGACTTTC. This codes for CASNPGTLSGANVLTF.

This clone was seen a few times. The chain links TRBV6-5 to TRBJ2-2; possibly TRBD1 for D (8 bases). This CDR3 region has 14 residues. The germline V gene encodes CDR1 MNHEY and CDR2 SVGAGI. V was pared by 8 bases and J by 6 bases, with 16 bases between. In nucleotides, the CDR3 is TGTGCCAGCCGTAGACAGGGGAGGGCCGGGGAGCTGTTTTTT. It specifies CASRRQGRAGELFF.

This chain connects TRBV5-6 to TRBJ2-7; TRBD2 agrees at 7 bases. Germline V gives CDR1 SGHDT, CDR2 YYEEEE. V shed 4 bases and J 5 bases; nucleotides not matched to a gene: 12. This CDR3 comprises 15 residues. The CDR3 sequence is CASSPTSRMSHEQYF. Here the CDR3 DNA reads TGTGCCAGCAGCCCGACTAGCCGGATGTCACACGAGCAGTACTTC.

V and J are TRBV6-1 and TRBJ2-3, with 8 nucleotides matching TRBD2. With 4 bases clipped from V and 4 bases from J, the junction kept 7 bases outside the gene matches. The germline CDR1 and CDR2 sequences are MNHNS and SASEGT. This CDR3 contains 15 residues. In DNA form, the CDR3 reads TGTGCCAGCAGTGCCGACGGGGGGGGCTCAGATACGCAGTATTTT. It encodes CASSADGGGSDTQYF.

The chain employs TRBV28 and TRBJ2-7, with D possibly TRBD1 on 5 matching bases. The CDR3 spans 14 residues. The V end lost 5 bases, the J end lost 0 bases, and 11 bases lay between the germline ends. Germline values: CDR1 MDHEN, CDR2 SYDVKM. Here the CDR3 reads CASSTDRSSYEQYF. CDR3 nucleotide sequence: TGTGCCAGCAGTACTGACAGAAGCTCCTACGAGCAGTACTTC. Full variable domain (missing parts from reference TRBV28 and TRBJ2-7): DVKVTQSSRYLVKRTGEKVFLECVQDMDHENMFWYRQDPGLGLRLIYFSYDVKMKEKGDIPEGYSVSREKKERFSLILESASTNQTSMYLCASSTDRSSYEQYFGPGTRLTVT.

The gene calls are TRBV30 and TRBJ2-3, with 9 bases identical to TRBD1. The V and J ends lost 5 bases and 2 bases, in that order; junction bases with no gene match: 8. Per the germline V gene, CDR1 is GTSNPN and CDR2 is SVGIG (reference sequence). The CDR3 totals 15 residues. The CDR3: CAWGPGQGFTDTQYF. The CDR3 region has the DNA TGTGCCTGGGGCCCGGGACAGGGCTTCACAGATACGCAGTATTTT.

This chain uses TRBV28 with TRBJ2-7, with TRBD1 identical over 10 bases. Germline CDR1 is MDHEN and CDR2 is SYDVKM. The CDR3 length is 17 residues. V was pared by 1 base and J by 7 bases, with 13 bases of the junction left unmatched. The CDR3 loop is CASSLSGGTGVFGEQYF. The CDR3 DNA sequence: TGTGCCAGCAGTTTATCGGGAGGGACAGGGGTGTTTGGGGAGCAGTACTTC.

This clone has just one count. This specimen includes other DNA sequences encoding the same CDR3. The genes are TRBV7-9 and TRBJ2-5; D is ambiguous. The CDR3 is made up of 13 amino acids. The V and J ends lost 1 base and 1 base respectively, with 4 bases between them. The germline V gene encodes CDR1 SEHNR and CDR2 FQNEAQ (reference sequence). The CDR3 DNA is TGTGCCAGCAGCTTAGGGGCCCAAGAGACCCAGTACTTC. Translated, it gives CASSLGAQETQYF.

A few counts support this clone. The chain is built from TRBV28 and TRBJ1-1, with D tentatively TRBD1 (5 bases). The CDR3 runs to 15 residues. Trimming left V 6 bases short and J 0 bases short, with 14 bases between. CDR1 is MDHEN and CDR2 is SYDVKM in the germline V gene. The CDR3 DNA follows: TGTGCCAGCAGCCCTCTGGACAACATGAACACTGAAGCTTTCTTT. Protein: CASSPLDNMNTEAFF.

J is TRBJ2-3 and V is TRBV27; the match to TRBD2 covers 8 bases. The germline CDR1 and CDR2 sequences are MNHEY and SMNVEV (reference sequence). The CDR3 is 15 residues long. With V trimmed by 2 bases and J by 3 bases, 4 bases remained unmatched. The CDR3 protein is CASSLAGRGTDTQYF. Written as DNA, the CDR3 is TGTGCCAGCAGTTTAGCCGGGAGGGGGACAGATACGCAGTATTTT.

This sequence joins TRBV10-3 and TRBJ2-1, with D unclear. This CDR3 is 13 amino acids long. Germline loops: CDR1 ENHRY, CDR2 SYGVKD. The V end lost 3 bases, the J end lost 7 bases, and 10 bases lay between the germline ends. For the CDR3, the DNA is TGTGCCATCAGTGATTCGACCGGGAATGAGCAGTTCTTC. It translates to CAISDSTGNEQFF.

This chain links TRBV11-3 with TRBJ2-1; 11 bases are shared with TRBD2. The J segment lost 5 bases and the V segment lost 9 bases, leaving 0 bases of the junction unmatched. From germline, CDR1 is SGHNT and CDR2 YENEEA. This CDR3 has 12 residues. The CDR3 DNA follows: TGTGCCAGTAGCGGGGGGGACAATGAGCAGTTCTTC. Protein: CASSGGDNEQFF.

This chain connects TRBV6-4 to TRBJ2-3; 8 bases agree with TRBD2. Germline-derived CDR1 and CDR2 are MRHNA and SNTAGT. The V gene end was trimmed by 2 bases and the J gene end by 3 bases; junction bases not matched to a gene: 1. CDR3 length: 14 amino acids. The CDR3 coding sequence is TGTGCCAGCAGTGACCGGGGGGGTACAGATACGCAGTATTTT. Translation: CASSDRGGTDTQYF.

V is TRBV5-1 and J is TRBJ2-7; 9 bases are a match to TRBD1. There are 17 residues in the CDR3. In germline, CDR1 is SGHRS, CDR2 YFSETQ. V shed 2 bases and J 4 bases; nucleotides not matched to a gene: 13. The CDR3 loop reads CASSLTPGQGNFYEQYF. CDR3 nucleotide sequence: TGCGCCAGCAGCTTAACACCGGGACAGGGAAATTTTTACGAGCAGTACTTC.

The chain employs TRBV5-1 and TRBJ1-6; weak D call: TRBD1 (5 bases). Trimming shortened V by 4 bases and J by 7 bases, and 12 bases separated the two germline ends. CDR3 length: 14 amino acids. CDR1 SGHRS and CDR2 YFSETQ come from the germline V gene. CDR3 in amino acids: CASSPSGGNSPLHF. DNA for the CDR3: TGCGCCAGCAGCCCCAGCGGGGGAAATTCACCCCTCCACTTT.

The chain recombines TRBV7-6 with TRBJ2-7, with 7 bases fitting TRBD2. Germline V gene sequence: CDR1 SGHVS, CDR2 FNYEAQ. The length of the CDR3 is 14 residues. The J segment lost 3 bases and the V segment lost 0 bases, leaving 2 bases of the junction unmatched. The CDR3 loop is CASSLAGGSYEQYF. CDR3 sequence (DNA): TGTGCCAGCAGCTTAGCGGGAGGGAGCTACGAGCAGTACTTC. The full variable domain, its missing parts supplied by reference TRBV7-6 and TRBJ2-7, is GAGVSQSPRYKVTKRGQDVALRCDPISGHVSLYWYRQALGQGPEFLTYFNYEAQQDKSGLPNDRFSAERPEGSISTLTIQRTEQRDSAMYRCASSLAGGSYEQYFGPGTRLTVT.

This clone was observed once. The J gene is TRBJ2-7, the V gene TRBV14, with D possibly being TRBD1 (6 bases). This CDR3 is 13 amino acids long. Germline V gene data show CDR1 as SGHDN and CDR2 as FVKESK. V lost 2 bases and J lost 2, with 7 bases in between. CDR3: CASSQTGPYEQYF. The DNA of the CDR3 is TGTGCCAGCAGCCAAACAGGGCCCTACGAGCAGTACTTC.

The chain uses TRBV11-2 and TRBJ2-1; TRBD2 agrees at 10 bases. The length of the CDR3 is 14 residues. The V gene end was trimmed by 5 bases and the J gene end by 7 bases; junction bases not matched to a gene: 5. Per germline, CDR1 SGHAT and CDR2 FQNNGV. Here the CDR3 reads CASSVSGGLNEQFF. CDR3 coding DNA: TGTGCCAGCAGCGTTAGCGGGGGGCTTAATGAGCAGTTCTTC.

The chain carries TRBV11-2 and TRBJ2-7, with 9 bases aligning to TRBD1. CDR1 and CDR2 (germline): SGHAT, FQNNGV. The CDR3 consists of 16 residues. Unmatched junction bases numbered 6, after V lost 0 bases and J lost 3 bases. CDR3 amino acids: CASSLDLGTGIYEQYF. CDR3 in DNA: TGTGCCAGCAGCTTAGATCTTGGGACAGGGATCTACGAGCAGTACTTC.

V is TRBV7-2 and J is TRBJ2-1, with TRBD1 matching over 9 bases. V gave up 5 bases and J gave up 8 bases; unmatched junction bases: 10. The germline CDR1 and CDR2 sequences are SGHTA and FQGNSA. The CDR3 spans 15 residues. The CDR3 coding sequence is TGTGCCAGCAGCCCACAGGGGGCCGGAAAGGATGAGCAGTTCTTC. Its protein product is CASSPQGAGKDEQFF.